This T cell receptor (beta chain) comes out of a study of cytomegalovirus exposure and HLA in healthy donors. With respect to this clone: What it recognizes is unknown.

Findings of the study overall: Sequencing depth across donors, presence/absence analyses assumed, was roughly uniform. Later analysis placed DRB1 highest and HLA-C lowest in TCR association rates, which differed by HLA locus.

Germline lookup yields CDR1 SGDLS and CDR2 YYNGEE. With 3 bases clipped from V and 5 bases from J, the junction kept 13 bases outside the gene matches. The CDR3 is 18 residues long. With 60 Vbeta and 13 Jbeta primers, the PCR was carried out. Libraries were prepared by immunoSEQ multiplex PCR; TCRdb keeps only in-frame clonotypes and omits some of them. The table has about 88,000 clones, about nine tenths seen once. The source of this sequence is a man between 18 and 29 years old in good health and CMV-seronegative. Source material: PBMCs. The rearrangement joins TRBV9 to TRBJ2-1; TRBD2 matches 11 bases. In DNA form, the CDR3 reads TGTGCCAGCAGCGCCTCCCCCTCTAGCGGGAGGCGCAACAATGAGCAGTTCTTC. It translates to CASSASPSSGRRNNEQFF.